The clone carrying this TCR beta chain was seen repeatedly, ten times or more. Its antigen remains unidentified. MiXCR, run by TCRdb on the reads, gives a single entry per CDR3 protein. The sample records roughly 920,000 distinct CDR3 sequences, 25% to 40% being singletons. This sample stems from a study of T cell repertoires in cytomegalovirus infection. The wider study: Epitope selection comprised recently identified HLA-C-restricted CMV epitopes and well-studied HLA-B-restricted CMV epitopes. Indications came from public TCR beta signatures; they pointed to CMV infection and to a matching HLA type.

From germline, CDR1 is LGHNA and CDR2 YSLEER. This CDR3 has 14 residues. The germline V and J ends were trimmed by 2 bases and 8 bases, with 10 bases remaining between them. Study-level findings and limits: The study found HLA-C-restricted CMV-specific TCR beta clonotypes dominating the ex vivo response. Summed public TCR beta family frequency identified CMV carriers bearing the relevant HLA.

Sequenced material: cultured CD8+ T cells from PBMCs, taken from culture after CMV antigen stimulation. The chain combines TRBV4-3 with TRBJ1-6; TRBD1 might be the D (6 bases). The receptor's source is a human donor in good health (CMV status not recorded). Some clones in this sample may be carry-over from other donors' samples. CDR3 coding DNA: TGCGCCAGCAGCCAAACAGGGTTTGATTCACCCCTCCACTTT. Encoded protein: CASSQTGFDSPLHF.